The 13 T cell receptor beta chains listed next were all sequenced from one sample in a study of blood T cell repertoires in COVID-19. Generated by immunoSEQ multiplex PCR, the TCRdb table keeps only in-frame clones and is missing some. The table lists 99,000 or so clones, roughly nine tenths of them singletons. The sample was peripheral blood. Every receptor here comes from a human donor in a cohort sampled during active COVID-19.

The gene calls are TRBV28 and TRBJ2-7; 7 nucleotides match TRBD1. V was pared by 7 bases and J by 8 bases, with 14 bases of the junction left unmatched. Looked up from germline, CDR1 is MDHEN and CDR2 is SYDVKM. This CDR3 spans 14 amino acids. The CDR3 bases are TGTGCCAGCACCGTAGGATCGGCAGGGGGTCAGCAGTACTTC. It specifies CASTVGSAGGQQYF.

The V and J genes are TRBV9 and TRBJ1-2; no clear D gene. Between the trimmed V and J ends, which lost 4 bases and 9 bases, there was a span of 19 bases. The CDR3 totals 14 residues. CDR1 is SGDLS and CDR2 is YYNGEE in the germline V gene. In DNA, the CDR3 is TGTGCCAGCAGCCCCCCGGGAGGTGCGGTTCGCTACACCTTC. It yields the protein CASSPPGGAVRYTF.

The chain links TRBV9 to TRBJ1-2, with D possibly TRBD1 on 5 matching bases. The CDR3 totals 16 residues. V was clipped by 3 bases and J by 7 bases, with 22 bases between them. Germline V gene data show CDR1 as SGDLS and CDR2 as YYNGEE. For the CDR3, the DNA is TGTGCCAGCAGCGGCCTGGGGTGGGGCAGGGATCTTGGCTACACCTTC. Amino acids: CASSGLGWGRDLGYTF.

The chain couples TRBV19 to TRBJ2-3; D is possibly TRBD2 (5 bases). The V and J ends lost 7 bases and 3 bases respectively, with 14 bases between them. Germline loops: CDR1 LNHDA, CDR2 SQIVND (reference sequence). The CDR3 spans 14 residues. The DNA of the CDR3 is TGTGCCAGTAAGGAGGATCCCTATACAGATACGCAGTATTTT. Residues: CASKEDPYTDTQYF.

The chain joins TRBV6-6 to TRBJ1-6; no reliable D call. Between the trimmed V and J ends, which lost 8 bases and 0 bases, there was a span of 5 bases. CDR1 MNHNY and CDR2 SVGAGI come from the germline V gene (reference sequence). This CDR3 contains 13 residues. CDR3 region: CASENSYNSPLHF. CDR3 in DNA: TGTGCCAGCGAGAACTCCTATAATTCACCCCTCCACTTT.

This chain uses TRBV10-3 with TRBJ1-2, with 8 bases aligning to TRBD1. From germline, CDR1 is ENHRY and CDR2 SYGVKD. The CDR3 runs 16 residues. V was clipped by 5 bases and J by 5 bases; unmatched bases: 13. CDR3 sequence reads: CAISNDRGLGHYGYTF. CDR3 DNA sequence: TGTGCCATCAGTAACGACAGGGGTCTCGGTCATTATGGCTACACCTTC.

The rearrangement uses TRBV19 and TRBJ2-7; D is possibly TRBD1 (6 bases). The germline CDR1 and CDR2 sequences are LNHDA and SQIVND (reference sequence). The V and J ends lost 2 bases and 2 bases respectively, with 10 bases between them. The CDR3 runs to 14 residues. The CDR3, as DNA: TGTGCCAGTAGTATATCATCAGGGGCCTACGAGCAGTACTTC. It is translated as CASSISSGAYEQYF.

The chain links TRBV14 to TRBJ2-7; the match to TRBD2 covers 7 bases. The CDR3 consists of 15 residues. Germline V CDR1 and CDR2: SGHDN, FVKESK. Germline trimming cut 4 bases from V and 3 bases from J; bases unmatched to any gene: 9. CDR3 coding DNA: TGTGCCAGCAGCCCTTGGGAGGGATGGATCTACGAGCAGTACTTC. It translates to CASSPWEGWIYEQYF.

The chain uses TRBV12-3 or TRBV12-4 and TRBJ2-7; D uncertain. The V end was cut by 2 bases, the J end by 1 base, with 6 bases between. There are 13 residues in the CDR3. CDR3 amino acids: CASSLMASYEQYF. The CDR3 DNA reads TGTGCCAGCAGTTTAATGGCTTCCTACGAGCAGTACTTC.

The J gene is TRBJ2-6, the V gene TRBV6-5, with D tentatively TRBD1 (6 bases). Trimming stripped 5 bases from V and 6 bases from J, with 11 bases between. Germline values: CDR1 MNHEY, CDR2 SVGAGI. This CDR3 comprises 14 residues. As DNA, the CDR3 is TGTGCCAGCAGTCCCTCAGGGGCGGCCAACGTCCTGACTTTC. Its translation is CASSPSGAANVLTF.

The J gene is TRBJ2-7, the V gene TRBV10-3; D unclear. CDR3 size: 11 residues. Per germline, CDR1 ENHRY and CDR2 SYGVKD. Trimming removed 0 bases from V and 7 bases from J, with 4 bases in between. The chain's CDR3 is CAISESGEQYF. CDR3 nucleotides: TGTGCCATCAGTGAGTCCGGGGAGCAGTACTTC.

This chain joins TRBV5-1 and TRBJ2-1; D ambiguous. Germline-derived CDR1 and CDR2 are SGHRS and YFSETQ. V was clipped by 1 base and J by 4 bases, with 15 bases between them. The CDR3 loop spans 16 amino acids. The chain's CDR3 is CASSLWVANTYNEQFF. The CDR3 DNA is TGCGCCAGCAGCTTGTGGGTAGCTAATACATACAATGAGCAGTTCTTC. Variable domain in full (rest from reference TRBV5-1 and TRBJ2-1): KAGVTQTPRYLIKTRGQQVTLSCSPISGHRSVSWYQQTPGQGLQFLFEYFSETQRNKGNFPGRFSGRQFSNSRSEMNVSTLELGDSALYLCASSLWVANTYNEQFFGPGTRLTVL.

This clone was counted only a few times. The genes are TRBV6-1 and TRBJ2-2; 8 bases fit TRBD1. CDR3 length: 15 amino acids. The J segment lost 4 bases and the V segment lost 2 bases, leaving 3 bases of the junction unmatched. Germline lookup yields CDR1 MNHNS and CDR2 SASEGT. The CDR3 nucleotides read TGTGCCAGCAGTGAATACACAGGGGGCACCGGGGAGCTGTTTTTT. Residues: CASSEYTGGTGELFF.